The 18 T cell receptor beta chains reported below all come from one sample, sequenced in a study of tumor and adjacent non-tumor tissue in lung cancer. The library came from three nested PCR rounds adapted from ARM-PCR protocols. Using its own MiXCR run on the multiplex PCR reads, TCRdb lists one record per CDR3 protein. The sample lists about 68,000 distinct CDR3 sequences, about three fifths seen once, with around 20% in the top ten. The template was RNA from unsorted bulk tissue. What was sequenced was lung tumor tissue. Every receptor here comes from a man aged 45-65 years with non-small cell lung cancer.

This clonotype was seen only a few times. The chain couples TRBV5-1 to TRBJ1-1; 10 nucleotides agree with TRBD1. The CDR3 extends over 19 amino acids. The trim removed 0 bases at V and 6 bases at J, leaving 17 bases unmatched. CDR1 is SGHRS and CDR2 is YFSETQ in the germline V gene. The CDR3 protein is CASSLEGGDRGRRSAEAFF. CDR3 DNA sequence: TGCGCCAGCAGCTTGGAAGGTGGGGACAGGGGCCGCCGGAGCGCTGAAGCTTTCTTT.

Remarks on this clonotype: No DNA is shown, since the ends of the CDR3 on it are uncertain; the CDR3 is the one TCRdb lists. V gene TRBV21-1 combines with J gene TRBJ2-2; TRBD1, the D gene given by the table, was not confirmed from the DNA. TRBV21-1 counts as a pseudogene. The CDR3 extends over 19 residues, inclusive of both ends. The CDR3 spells CASSKNPEVGQGNTGELFF.

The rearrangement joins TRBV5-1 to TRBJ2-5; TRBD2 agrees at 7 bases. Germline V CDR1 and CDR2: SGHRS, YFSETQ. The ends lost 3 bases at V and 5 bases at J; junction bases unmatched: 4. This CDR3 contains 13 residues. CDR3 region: CASSSGGGETQYF. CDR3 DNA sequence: TGCGCCAGCAGCTCGGGAGGAGGGGAGACCCAGTACTTC.

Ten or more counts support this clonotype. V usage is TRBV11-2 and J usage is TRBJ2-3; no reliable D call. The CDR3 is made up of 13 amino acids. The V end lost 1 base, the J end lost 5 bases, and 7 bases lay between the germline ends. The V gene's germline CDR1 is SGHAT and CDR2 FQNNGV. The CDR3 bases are TGTGCCAGCAGCTTAGGGGCCGGAGATACGCAGTATTTT. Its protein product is CASSLGAGDTQYF.

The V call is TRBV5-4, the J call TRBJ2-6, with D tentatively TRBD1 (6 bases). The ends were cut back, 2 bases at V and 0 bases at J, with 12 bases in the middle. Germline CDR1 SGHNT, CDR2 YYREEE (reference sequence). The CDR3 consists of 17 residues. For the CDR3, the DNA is TGTGCCAGCAGCTTTTGGGGGCGAGGCTCTGGGGCCAACGTCCTGACTTTC. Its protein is CASSFWGRGSGANVLTF.

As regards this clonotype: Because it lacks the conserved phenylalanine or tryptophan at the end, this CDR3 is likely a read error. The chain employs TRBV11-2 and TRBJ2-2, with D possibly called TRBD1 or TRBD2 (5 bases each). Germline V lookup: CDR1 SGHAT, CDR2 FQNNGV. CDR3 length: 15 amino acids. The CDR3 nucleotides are TGTGCCGGCAGACGGGACGGGCAGAACACCGGGGAGCTGTTTTGT. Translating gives CAGRRDGQNTGELFC.

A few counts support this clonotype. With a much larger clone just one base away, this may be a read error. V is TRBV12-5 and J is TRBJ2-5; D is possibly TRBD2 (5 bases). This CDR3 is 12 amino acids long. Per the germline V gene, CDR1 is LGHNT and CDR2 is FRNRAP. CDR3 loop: CASGAGLEIQYF. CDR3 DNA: TGTGCTAGTGGCGCGGGCTTGGAGATCCAGTACTTC.

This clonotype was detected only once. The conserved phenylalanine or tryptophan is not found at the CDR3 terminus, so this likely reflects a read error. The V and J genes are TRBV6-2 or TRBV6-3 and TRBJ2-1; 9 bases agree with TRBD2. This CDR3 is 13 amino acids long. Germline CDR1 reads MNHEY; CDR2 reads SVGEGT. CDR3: CDITREGRYEQFY. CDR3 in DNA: TGTGACATAACGCGGGAGGGCCGGTATGAGCAGTTCTAC.

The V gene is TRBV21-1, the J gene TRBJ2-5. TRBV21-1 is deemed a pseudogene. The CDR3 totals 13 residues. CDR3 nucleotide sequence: TGTGCCAGCAGCAATGCCAGCCAAGAGACCCAGTACTTC. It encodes CASSNASQETQYF.

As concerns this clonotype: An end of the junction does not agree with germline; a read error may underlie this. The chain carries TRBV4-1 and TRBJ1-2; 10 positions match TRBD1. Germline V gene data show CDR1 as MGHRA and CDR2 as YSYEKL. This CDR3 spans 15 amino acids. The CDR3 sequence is CASSQAGTGEDGYTF. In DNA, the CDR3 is TGCGCCAGCAGCCAGGCGGGGACAGGGGAAGATGGATACACCTTC.

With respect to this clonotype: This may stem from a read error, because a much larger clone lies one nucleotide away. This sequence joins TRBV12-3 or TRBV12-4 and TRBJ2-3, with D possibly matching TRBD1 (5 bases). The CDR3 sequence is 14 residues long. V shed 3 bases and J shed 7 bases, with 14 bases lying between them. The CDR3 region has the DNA TGTGCCAGCAGTTTGTCCAGGGTGGTCAATACGCAGTATTTT. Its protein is CASSLSRVVNTQYF.

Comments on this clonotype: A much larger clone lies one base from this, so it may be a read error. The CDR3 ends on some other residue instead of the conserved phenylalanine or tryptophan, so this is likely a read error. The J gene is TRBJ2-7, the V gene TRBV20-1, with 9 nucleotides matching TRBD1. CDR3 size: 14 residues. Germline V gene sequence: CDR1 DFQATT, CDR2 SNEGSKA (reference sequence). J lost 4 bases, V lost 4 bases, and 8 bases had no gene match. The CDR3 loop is CSATWTGEKYEQYY. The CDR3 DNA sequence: TGCAGTGCTACCTGGACAGGGGAGAAGTACGAGCAGTACTAC.

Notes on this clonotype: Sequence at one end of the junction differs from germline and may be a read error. The CDR3 region is CASKQGAGGYCF. The CDR3, as DNA: TGTGCCAGCAAACAGGGGGCGGGCGGCTACTGCTTC. This chain joins TRBV6-1 and TRBJ1-2; TRBD1 aligns across 9 bases. CDR3 length: 12 amino acids. Germline assignment: CDR1 MNHNS and CDR2 SASEGT.

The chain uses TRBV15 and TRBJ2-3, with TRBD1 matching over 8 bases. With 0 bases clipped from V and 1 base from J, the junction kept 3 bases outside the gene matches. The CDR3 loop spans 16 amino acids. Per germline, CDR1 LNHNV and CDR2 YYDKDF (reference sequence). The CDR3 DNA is TGTGCCACCAGCAGAGATAGGGGACAGGGCACAGATACGCAGTATTTT. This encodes CATSRDRGQGTDTQYF.

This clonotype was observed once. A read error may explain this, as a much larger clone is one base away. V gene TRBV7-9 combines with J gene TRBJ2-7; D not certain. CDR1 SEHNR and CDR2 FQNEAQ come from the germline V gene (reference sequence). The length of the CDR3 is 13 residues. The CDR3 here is CASSLVNSHEQYF. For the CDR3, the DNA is TGTGCCAGCAGCTTAGTTAACTCCCACGAGCAGTACTTC.

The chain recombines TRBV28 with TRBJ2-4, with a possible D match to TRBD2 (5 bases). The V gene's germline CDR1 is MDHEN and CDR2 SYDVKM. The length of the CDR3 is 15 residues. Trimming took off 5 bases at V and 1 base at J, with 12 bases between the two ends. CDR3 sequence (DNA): TGTGCCAGCAGTAAGGATGGCGGGGCCAAAAACATTCAGTACTTC. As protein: CASSKDGGAKNIQYF.

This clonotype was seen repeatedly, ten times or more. The CDR3 DNA sequence: TGCAGTACTATCCCATCCCTCTTCACCCTGAGGTCACCCCTCCACTTT. Its protein product is CSTIPSLFTLRSPLHF. The rearrangement uses TRBV20-1 and TRBJ1-6; no reliable D call. Trimming pared 8 bases from V and 10 bases from J, leaving 27 bases between. The germline V gene encodes CDR1 DFQATT and CDR2 SNEGSKA (reference sequence). The CDR3 runs to 16 residues.

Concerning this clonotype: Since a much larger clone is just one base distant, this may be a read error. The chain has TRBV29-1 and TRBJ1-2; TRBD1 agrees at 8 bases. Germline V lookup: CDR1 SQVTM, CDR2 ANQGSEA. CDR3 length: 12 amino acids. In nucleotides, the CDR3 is TGCAGCGCAGACAGGGGTACCTATGGCTACATCTTC. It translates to CSADRGTYGYIF. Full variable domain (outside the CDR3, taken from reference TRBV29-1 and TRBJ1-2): SAVISQKPSRDICQRGTSLTIQCQVDSQVTMMFWYRQQPGQSLTLIATANQGSEATYESGFVIDKFPISRPNLTFSTLTVSNMSPEDSSIYLCSADRGTYGYIFGSGTRLTVV.